The text below deals with one T cell receptor beta chain. The antigen it binds to is not known. Nothing much larger sits one base from this clone, and base qualities are not available. These data are taken from a study of T cells in tuberculosis (dated by TCRdb to the late 2010s). In terms of the full investigation: In the study, CD1B tetramers and high-throughput TCR immunosequencing were combined to characterize T cells specific for the mycobacterial lipid antigen glucose monomycolate (GMM). Active tuberculosis patient PBMC were archived before or within 7 days of starting standard anti-tuberculosis treatment. IGRA-negative adolescents, IGRA-positive adolescents with latent tuberculosis and adults with active tuberculosis, around 9 per group, were compared in a South African clinical cohort.

What the research found in general, with its limitations: The smaller NN-distances were partly driven by shorter CDR3-alpha lengths in active tuberculosis patients, and the difference for TCR-beta did not reach statistical significance. Clinical samples were selected based on the availability of cryopreserved specimens, with adults included as active tuberculosis cases and adolescents included as controls. Smaller mean NN-distances to GMM-specific TCRs were observed in active tuberculosis TCR-alpha repertoires than in IGRA-negative controls, suggesting clonal expansion of GMM-specific TCRs. With the diverse GMM-specific repertoire as input, a classifier achieved 87% accuracy (AUROC about 0.93), whereas GEM motif frequencies as input gave 70% accuracy.

The immunoSEQ multiplex PCR assay was used to generate TCR libraries, with TCR-beta and/or TCR-alpha/delta assays applied to each sample. The amplified TCR libraries were sequenced using the Illumina high-throughput platform. As for the original processing: Clustering and dimensionality reduction relied on pairwise TCRdist distances among GMM-specific receptors from T cells that were either sorted ex vivo or expanded in vitro. Each clinical repertoire received a mean NN-distance score, defined as the average TCRdist to the nearest 10% of tetramer-positive reference sequences. GEM TCR motif frequency was calculated as the fraction of unique TCRs that matched known GEM sequences in V/J usage and CDR3 length. Active tuberculosis was classified by linear discriminant analysis with leave-one-out cross-validation, implemented in scikit-learn. In its TCRdb copy, this immuneACCESS table keeps in-frame sequences only and misses some clones. Where compared with another copy, unresolved V genes explain less than half of these, and the others have no known cause. That table furnishes V, J and clone size, whereas the DNA furnished D and trimming. The sample has about 53,000 clones on record, 90% to 95% of them singletons. The ten largest clones add up to around 1.4% of the sample.

The sample's time point, from its label and the paper: new active TB diagnosis, blood taken before or within 7 days of starting treatment. Patients with active tuberculosis were defined as newly diagnosed, HIV-seronegative South African adults aged 18 years or older. Active tuberculosis was confirmed by positive sputum smear microscopy and/or positive M. tuberculosis culture. Immunosequencing of unsorted cryopreserved PBMC covered, on average, approximately 100,000 T cells per clinical donor. The sequencing here drew on PBMCs, taken at tuberculosis diagnosis. This clonotype was sampled from an adult with tuberculosis.

The bases are TGTGCCAGTAGTATTGCCAGTGTGTATGGTGAAGCTTTCTTT. Translated, it reads CASSIASVYGEAFF. The chain employs TRBV19 and TRBJ1-1; the D gene remains uncertain. The junction carries 15 bases between V and J, which are trimmed by 3 bases and 7 bases respectively. Reading from cysteine to phenylalanine, the CDR3 counts 14 amino acids. The entry retains the CDR3 DNA only, 42 bases that are in frame from base 1. The germline V gene (reference sequence) sets CDR1 to LNHDA and CDR2 to SQIVND.